This entry describes one T cell receptor beta chain. Antigen: not known. The approximately 120-subject validation cohort, separate from the approximately 640-subject first cohort, included the donors. The sample belongs to a study of cytomegalovirus exposure and HLA in healthy donors. The CDR3 is 14 amino acids. The germline CDR1 and CDR2 sequences are SGHVS and FNYEAQ. Trimming took 1 base from V and 2 from J, leaving 6 bases between them. Study conclusions and caveats: Overall, roughly 150 TCR beta chains were annotated as cytomegalovirus-associated. For cytomegalovirus status, the classifier reportedly gave diagnoses with high specificity and sensitivity. Three CMV-associated chains were confirmed in vitro to be specific for CMV antigens.

Method: immunoSEQ multiplex PCR; TCRdb's copy keeps in-frame clones and lacks some. Among over 45,000 clones listed, 90% to 95% were seen once. J is TRBJ1-5 and V is TRBV7-6; weak D call: TRBD1 (6 bases). The receptor was isolated from a man aged 18 to 29 in good health and CMV-seronegative. The sequencing input was PBMCs. CDR3: CASSLGTGNQPQHF. The CDR3 DNA sequence: TGTGCCAGCAGCTTAGGGACAGGCAATCAGCCCCAGCATTTT.